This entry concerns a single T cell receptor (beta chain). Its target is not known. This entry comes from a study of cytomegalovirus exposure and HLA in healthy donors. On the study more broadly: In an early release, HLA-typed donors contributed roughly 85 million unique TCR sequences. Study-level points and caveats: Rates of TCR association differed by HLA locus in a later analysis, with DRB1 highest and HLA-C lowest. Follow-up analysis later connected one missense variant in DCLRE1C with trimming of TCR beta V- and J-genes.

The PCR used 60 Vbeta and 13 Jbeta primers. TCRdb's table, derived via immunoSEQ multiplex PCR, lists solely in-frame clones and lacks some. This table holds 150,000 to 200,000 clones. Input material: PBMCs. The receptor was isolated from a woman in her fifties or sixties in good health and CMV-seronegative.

In DNA, the CDR3 is TGCGCCAGCAGCCAAGAGACAGGGGTTCCCAAAGAGACCCAGTACTTC. It codes for CASSQETGVPKETQYF. The chain couples TRBV4-1 to TRBJ2-5; 8 nucleotides agree with TRBD1. This CDR3 is 16 amino acids long. V lost 0 bases to trimming and J lost 3 bases; unmatched junction nucleotides: 6. Germline V gene data show CDR1 as MGHRA and CDR2 as YSYEKL.